These 9 T cell receptor beta chains were sequenced from one sample in a study of T cells in Graves' hyperthyroidism and ophthalmopathy (dated by TCRdb to the late 2010s). The method was multiplex PCR. TCRdb lists the instrument as Illumina HiSeq 2000. Amplification of TCR beta CDR3 regions was carried out from RNA transcripts. The TCR CDR3 was subjected to a first round of RT-PCR using the HTBI primer set and the Qiagen OneStep RT-PCR kit. The public reads were quality trimmed at Q25 with fastp and then assembled into clones with MiXCR by TCRdb, keeping productive beta chains. CDR3 protein duplicates are merged, each entry listing the most common genes and DNA. For this sample the table gives some 400,000 distinct CDR3 sequences, of which approximately 12% were detected only once. In total, the top ten clones hold roughly 20% of the sample. Sequences were obtained from blood. The receptors were sampled from a man aged 30-40 years with Graves' hyperthyroidism that later progressed to Graves' ophthalmopathy.

This clonotype was detected many times. The chain carries TRBV28 and TRBJ2-7; no clear D gene. CDR3 length: 13 residues. Germline values: CDR1 MDHEN, CDR2 SYDVKM. With 7 bases removed from V and 0 bases from J, the gap between germline ends came to 10 bases. The CDR3 DNA follows: TGTGCCAGCAATGCCGGCCACTCCTACGAGCAGTACTTC. The encoded protein is CASNAGHSYEQYF.

This clonotype was recorded at least ten times. V usage is TRBV27 and J usage is TRBJ1-6; D is uncertain. The V and J ends lost 2 bases and 0 bases respectively, with 14 bases between them. CDR1 is MNHEY and CDR2 is SMNVEV in the germline V gene (reference sequence). The CDR3 totals 18 residues. The CDR3 sequence is CASSLRTTLSSYNSPLHF. CDR3 sequence (DNA): TGTGCCAGCAGTTTACGTACCACCCTCAGCTCCTATAATTCACCCCTCCACTTT.

The chain uses TRBV10-2 and TRBJ2-7, with 7 nucleotides matching TRBD1. CDR1 and CDR2 from the germline V gene are WSHSY and SAAADI. V shed 5 bases, J shed 4 bases, and the junction held 8 bases outside the gene matches. This CDR3 region has 14 residues. The DNA of the CDR3 is TGCGCCAGCAGTAACCGACAGGGAGTGTACGAGCAGTACTTC. It codes for CASSNRQGVYEQYF.

This clonotype was picked up many times. The rearrangement uses TRBV20-1 and TRBJ1-4; maybe TRBD1 (6 bases). The V end lost 3 bases, the J end lost 7 bases, and 12 bases lay between the germline ends. This CDR3 has 13 amino acids. Germline CDR1 is DFQATT and CDR2 is SNEGSKA (reference sequence). CDR3 coding DNA: TGCAGTGCTAGCAGGGGTTTGATTGAAAAACTGTTTTTT. This codes for CSASRGLIEKLFF.

This clonotype was seen many times. It is unclear where the CDR3 begins or ends on the DNA, so no DNA is shown, and the CDR3 is as TCRdb lists it. This chain links TRBV6-1 with TRBJ2-5; the D segment call TRBD1 is taken from the table without a DNA check. Looked up from germline, CDR1 is MNHNS and CDR2 is SASEGT. The CDR3 is 15 amino acids in total, end residues counted. CDR3 loop: CASSTSDRGVETQYF.

This clonotype was counted only a few times. The chain uses TRBV6-1 and TRBJ1-3, with 9 positions matching TRBD1. CDR3 length: 18 residues. V lost 6 bases, J lost 0 bases, and 12 bases stayed unmatched. Per germline, CDR1 MNHNS and CDR2 SASEGT. The CDR3 nucleotides are TGTGCCAGCAGCCCGGGACAGGGTTTCGCCAACTCTGGAAACACCATATATTTT. It is translated as CASSPGQGFANSGNTIYF.

Of note for this clonotype: This likely comes from a read error, as the CDR3 has no conserved phenylalanine or tryptophan at its end. The DNA is omitted, as the CDR3 cannot be located on it reliably, and the CDR3 follows TCRdb's listing. This chain uses TRBV12-3 or TRBV12-4 with TRBJ1-1; whether TRBD1, the table's D call, matches the DNA was not checked. The CDR3 totals 14 residues, both ends included. The CDR3 here is CASSPQDGNTEAFL.

In its sample, this clonotype was seen a few times. The chain carries TRBV19 and TRBJ2-3, with D perhaps matching TRBD1 or TRBD2 (5 bases each). The CDR3 is 14 amino acids. Germline values: CDR1 LNHDA, CDR2 SQIVND (reference sequence). The germline V and J ends were trimmed by 4 bases and 4 bases, with 12 bases remaining between them. CDR3 nucleotide sequence: TGTGCCAGTAGTAGACAGCTAGCTGCAGATACGCAGTATTTT. Encoded protein: CASSRQLAADTQYF. The variable domain in full, with the rest retrieved from reference TRBV19 and TRBJ2-3, is DGGITQSPKYLFRKEGQNVTLSCEQNLNHDAMYWYRQDPGQGLRLIYYSQIVNDFQKGDIAEGYSVSREKKESFPLTVTSAQKNPTAFYLCASSRQLAADTQYFGPGTRLTVL.

Many counts were recorded for this clonotype. This rearrangement joins TRBV12-3 or TRBV12-4 to TRBJ1-3; 7 bases fit TRBD1. The CDR3 contains 14 residues. Trimming cost V 4 bases and J 4 bases; bases outside gene matches: 4. The CDR3 loop reads CASSSQGSGNTIYF. In DNA, the CDR3 is TGTGCCAGCAGTTCACAGGGGAGCGGAAACACCATATATTTT.